A selection of T cell receptor beta chains follows, all from one sample in a study of T cell changes during pregnancy in multiple sclerosis. Sequencing was performed with immunoSEQ multiplex PCR; in TCRdb, only in-frame clones are kept and a portion is missing. The sample includes approximately 92,000 clones, over 80% of them seen just once. Sequencing was performed on peripheral blood, taken in the first trimester of pregnancy. The receptors originated from a female donor with multiple sclerosis, enrolled in a pregnancy study. Each CDR3 is given with its conserved first and last residue. A D gene is named only where the DNA matches it firmly. Size values are once, few and many counts, or a class for expanded clones, and some rows have none.

NA TRBD2 TRBJ2-5 TRBV19 TGTGCCAGTAGCCCTGGACTAGCGGGTTTGGAGACCCAGTACTTC CASSPGLAGLETQYF
NA NA TRBJ2-7 TRBV5-1 TGCGCCAGCAGCCCGACTGTCAGGGTTTCTTACGAGCAGTACTTC CASSPTVRVSYEQYF
NA NA TRBJ1-5 TRBV7-3 TGTGCCAGCAGCTTAGGAGGTGGAGGAGGATGGGGCAATCAGCCCCAGCATTTT CASSLGGGGGWGNQPQHF
NA TRBD2 TRBJ2-7 TRBV18 TGTGCCAGCTCACTCAATTCAGCGGGAGGAATCTTCGAGCAGTACTTC CASSLNSAGGIFEQYF
NA NA TRBJ1-2 TRBV27 TGTGCCAGCAGTTTATCGGGGCCCAGTGGCTACACCTTC CASSLSGPSGYTF
NA TRBD2 TRBJ2-1 TRBV5-6 TGTGCCAGCCTCCCGGGACTAGCGGGACACAATGAGCAGTTCTTC CASLPGLAGHNEQFF
NA NA TRBJ2-3 TRBV11-2 TGTGCCAGCAGCTCCTGGGAGATCACAGATACGCAGTATTTT CASSSWEITDTQYF
NA NA TRBJ2-5 TRBV28 TGTGCCAGCAGTTTAGCAGGGGAGACCCAGTACTTC CASSLAGETQYF
NA TRBD1 TRBJ1-2 TRBV7-9 TGTGCCAGCATTCCGACAGGGGGTAACTATGGCTACACCTTC CASIPTGGNYGYTF
NA NA TRBJ1-4 TRBV27 TGTGCCAGCAGCCAATGGGGGGGTACTAATGAAAAACTGTTTTTT CASSQWGGTNEKLFF
NA TRBD2 TRBJ2-2 TRBV4-2 TGTGCCAGCAGCCAAGATACGGCGGGAGGGCCCGGGGAGCTGTTTTTT CASSQDTAGGPGELFF
NA TRBD1 TRBJ1-2 TRBV19 TGTGCCAGTAGTAACCGACAGGGTAACTATGGCTACACCTTC CASSNRQGNYGYTF
NA NA TRBJ2-6 TRBV7-8 TGTGCCAGCAGCTTAGCCGCAACAAGGGGCAGCCACTCTGGGGCCAACGTCCTGACTTTC CASSLAATRGSHSGANVLTF
few NA TRBJ1-1 TRBV6-1 TGTGCCAGCCGCATCTCGGGTAATGAAGCTTTCTTT CASRISGNEAFF
NA TRBD2 TRBJ2-3 TRBV13 TGTGCCAGCAGCTTATACGAGAGAAAAAGCGGGAGGAGCACAGATACGCAGTATTTT CASSLYERKSGRSTDTQYF
once TRBD1 TRBJ1-1 TRBV28 TGTGCCAGCAGGGGGACAGGCGAAAACACTGAAGCTTTCTTT CASRGTGENTEAFF
NA NA TRBJ1-5 TRBV30 TGTGCCTGGAATGGGGCTGATCAGCCCCAGCATTTT CAWNGADQPQHF
NA NA TRBJ1-2 TRBV6-5 TGTGCCAGCAGTTACCGGGTTAACTATGGCTACACCTTC CASSYRVNYGYTF
NA NA TRBJ2-1 TRBV5-6 TGTGCCAGCAGCTTCAGGGGGGTTTCTAACAATGAGCAGTTCTTC CASSFRGVSNNEQFF
NA TRBD1 TRBJ1-5 TRBV28 TGTGCCAGCAGTTCGGGACAGGGCCGTAATCAGCCCCAGCATTTT CASSSGQGRNQPQHF
NA TRBD2 TRBJ2-7 TRBV5-6 TGTGCCAGCAGCTTGGAGCTAGCCTTCTCTAGCGGGAGTTACGAGCAGTACTTC CASSLELAFSSGSYEQYF
NA TRBD2 TRBJ2-1 TRBV25-1 TGTGCCAGCAGTGGCGGGACTAGCGGGGGCTTATGGGTGCAGTTCTTC CASSGGTSGGLWVQFF
NA TRBD2 TRBJ2-7 TRBV10-3 TGTGCCATCAGAGGGAGGGCCATGGGCGAGCAGTACTTC CAIRGRAMGEQYF
NA TRBD2 TRBJ2-7 TRBV7-9 TGTGCCAGCAGCCTAGGACTAGCGGGAAGGTACGAGCAGTACTTC CASSLGLAGRYEQYF
NA NA TRBJ2-5 TRBV29-1 TGCAGCGTTGAACCGGGGGAGACCCAGTACTTC CSVEPGETQYF
NA NA TRBJ1-5 TRBV28 TGTGCCAGCAGTTTATCGTGGCAGGGGTTTGTTGGGAATCAGCCCCAGCATTTT CASSLSWQGFVGNQPQHF
NA NA TRBJ2-1 TRBV27 TGTGCCAGCAGTCTATACCCGGGACTCCCGAGCTCCTACAATGAGCAGTTCTTC CASSLYPGLPSSYNEQFF
NA TRBD1 TRBJ2-7 TRBV27 TGTGCCAGCAGTTTATCCACAGGGGGCTACGAGCAGTACTTC CASSLSTGGYEQYF
NA NA TRBJ2-7 TRBV7-8 TGTGCCAGCAGCCCGACCTTGAACCAGGGTTACGAGCAGTACTTC CASSPTLNQGYEQYF